A selection of T cell receptor beta chains follows, all from one sample in a study of OX40 agonist ivuxolimab in advanced cancers. Measured with immunoSEQ multiplex PCR; TCRdb has only the in-frame clones, and not every one. The table has approximately 98,000 clones, roughly 90% seen once. Sequenced here: CD4+ or CD8+ T cells sorted from blood, sampled in a trial of the OX40 agonist ivuxolimab. The source is an adult with an advanced solid tumor such as melanoma, head and neck, liver or kidney cancer. Both conserved end residues are part of each CDR3. The order of the fields is J gene, CDR3 length, V gene, clone size, D gene, CDR3 DNA, CDR3 protein. The D gene is left open where the match is weak. Expanded clones are given a class, and other clones once, few, many or no size at all.

J: TRBJ1-2
length: 14
V: TRBV5-4
size: once
D: NA
DNA: TGTGCCAGCAGCTTGGGGCAGAACCTTCATGGCTACACCTTC
CDR3: CASSLGQNLHGYTF

J: TRBJ2-6
length: 16
V: TRBV5-8
size: NA
D: NA
DNA: TGTGCCAGCAGCTTGGCGGGGGAACTTGGGGCCAACGTCCTGACTTTC
CDR3: CASSLAGELGANVLTF

J: TRBJ1-2
length: 14
V: TRBV5-8
size: NA
D: NA
DNA: TGTGCCAGCAGCAAATATAGGGGTGCGGATGGCTACACCTTC
CDR3: CASSKYRGADGYTF

J: TRBJ2-7
length: 11
V: TRBV11-1
size: NA
D: NA
DNA: TGTGCCAGCCGGGGCGCCTACGAGCAGTACTTC
CDR3: CASRGAYEQYF

J: TRBJ1-1
length: 13
V: TRBV9
size: NA
D: NA
DNA: TGTGCCAGCAGCCCTCAAGGGGGCACTGAAGCTTTCTTT
CDR3: CASSPQGGTEAFF

J: TRBJ2-1
length: 15
V: TRBV29-1
size: NA
D: NA
DNA: TGCAGCGTTGTGGGGTCAAAAAGCTCCTACAATGAGCAGTTCTTC
CDR3: CSVVGSKSSYNEQFF

J: TRBJ2-7
length: 14
V: TRBV28
size: NA
D: NA
DNA: TGTGCCAGCAGTCTATCTGGGGGATCCTACGAGCAGTACTTC
CDR3: CASSLSGGSYEQYF

J: TRBJ1-3
length: 13
V: TRBV2
size: NA
D: NA
DNA: TGTGCCAGCACAGAAAGTCCTGGGAACACCATATATTTT
CDR3: CASTESPGNTIYF

J: TRBJ1-1
length: 13
V: TRBV6-6
size: NA
D: NA
DNA: TGTGCCAGTGATAGGGCCATGAACACTGAAGCTTTCTTT
CDR3: CASDRAMNTEAFF

J: TRBJ1-3
length: 16
V: TRBV19
size: once
D: NA
DNA: TGTGCCAGTAGTAGACGGGCAGGCGAACGGGGAAACACCATATATTTT
CDR3: CASSRRAGERGNTIYF

J: TRBJ2-3
length: 14
V: TRBV11-3
size: NA
D: NA
DNA: TGTGCCAGCAGCTTTAGTCTAAGCACAGATACGCAGTATTTT
CDR3: CASSFSLSTDTQYF

J: TRBJ2-3
length: 14
V: TRBV4-1
size: NA
D: NA
DNA: TGCGCCAGCAGCCAACTCCAGGGTCCAGATACGCAGTATTTT
CDR3: CASSQLQGPDTQYF

J: TRBJ2-3
length: 12
V: TRBV7-2
size: once
D: NA
DNA: TGTGCCAGCAGCGAGCTCTCAGATACGCAGTATTTT
CDR3: CASSELSDTQYF

J: TRBJ1-5
length: 14
V: TRBV19
size: NA
D: NA
DNA: TGTGCCAGTAGTAGGGTGTATAGCAATCAGCCCCAGCATTTT
CDR3: CASSRVYSNQPQHF

J: TRBJ2-3
length: 15
V: TRBV9
size: NA
D: NA
DNA: TGTGCCAGCAGCGTAGAAACTAGCATAACAGATACGCAGTATTTT
CDR3: CASSVETSITDTQYF

J: TRBJ2-5
length: 13
V: TRBV6-5
size: once
D: NA
DNA: TGTGCCAGCAGTTACGGGGAGGATGGGACCCAGTACTTC
CDR3: CASSYGEDGTQYF

J: TRBJ1-6
length: 14
V: TRBV30
size: NA
D: NA
DNA: TGTGCCTGGAGTGTTTACAGTTACAATTCACCCCTCCACTTT
CDR3: CAWSVYSYNSPLHF